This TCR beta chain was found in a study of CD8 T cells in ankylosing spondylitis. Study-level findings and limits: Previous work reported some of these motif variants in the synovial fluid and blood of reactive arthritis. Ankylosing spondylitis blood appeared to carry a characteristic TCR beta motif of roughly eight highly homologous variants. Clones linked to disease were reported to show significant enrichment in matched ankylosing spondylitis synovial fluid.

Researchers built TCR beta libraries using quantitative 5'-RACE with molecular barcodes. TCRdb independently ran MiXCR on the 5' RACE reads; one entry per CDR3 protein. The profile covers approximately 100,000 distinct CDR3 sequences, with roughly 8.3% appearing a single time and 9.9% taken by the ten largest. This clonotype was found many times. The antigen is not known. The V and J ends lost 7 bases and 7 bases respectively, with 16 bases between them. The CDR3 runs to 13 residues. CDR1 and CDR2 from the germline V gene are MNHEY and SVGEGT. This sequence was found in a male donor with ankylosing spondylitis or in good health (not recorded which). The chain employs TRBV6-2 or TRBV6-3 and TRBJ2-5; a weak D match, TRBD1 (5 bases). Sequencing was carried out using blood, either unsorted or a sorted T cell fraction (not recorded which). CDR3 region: CASTSTGSTTQYF. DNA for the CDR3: TGTGCCAGCACGAGCACAGGTTCGACGACCCAGTACTTC.